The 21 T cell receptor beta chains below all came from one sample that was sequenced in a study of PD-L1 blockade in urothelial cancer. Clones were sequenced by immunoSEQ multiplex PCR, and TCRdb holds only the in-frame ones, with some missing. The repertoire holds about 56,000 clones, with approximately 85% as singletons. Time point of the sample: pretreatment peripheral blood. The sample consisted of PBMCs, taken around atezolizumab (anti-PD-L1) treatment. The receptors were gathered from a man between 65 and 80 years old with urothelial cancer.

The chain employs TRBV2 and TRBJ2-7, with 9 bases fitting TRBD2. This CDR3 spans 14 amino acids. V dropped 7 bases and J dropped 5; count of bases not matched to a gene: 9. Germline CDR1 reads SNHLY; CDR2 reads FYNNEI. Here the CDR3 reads CASNSGSSSDEQYF. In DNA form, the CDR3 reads TGTGCCAGCAATAGCGGGAGTAGTAGCGACGAGCAGTACTTC.

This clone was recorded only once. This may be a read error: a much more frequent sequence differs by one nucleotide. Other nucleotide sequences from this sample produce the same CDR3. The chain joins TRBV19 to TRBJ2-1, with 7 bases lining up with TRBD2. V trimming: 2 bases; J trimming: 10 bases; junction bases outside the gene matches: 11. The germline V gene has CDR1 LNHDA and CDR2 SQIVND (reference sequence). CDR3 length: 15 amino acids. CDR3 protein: CASSIPGLVGGEQFF. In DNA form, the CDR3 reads TGTGCCAGTAGTATACCTGGACTAGTCGGGGGGGAGCAGTTCTTC.

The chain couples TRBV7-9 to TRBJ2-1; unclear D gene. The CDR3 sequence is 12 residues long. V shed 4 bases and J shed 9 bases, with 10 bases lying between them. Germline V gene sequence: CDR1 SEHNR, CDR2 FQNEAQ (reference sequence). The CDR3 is CASSSSMVEQFF. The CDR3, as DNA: TGTGCCAGCAGCTCGTCTATGGTTGAGCAGTTCTTC.

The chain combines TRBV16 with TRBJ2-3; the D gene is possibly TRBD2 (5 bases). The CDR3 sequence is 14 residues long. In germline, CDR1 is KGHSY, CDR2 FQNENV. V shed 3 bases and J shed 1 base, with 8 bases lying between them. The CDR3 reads CASSHGGGTDTQYF. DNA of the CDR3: TGTGCCAGCAGCCACGGAGGCGGCACAGATACGCAGTATTTT.

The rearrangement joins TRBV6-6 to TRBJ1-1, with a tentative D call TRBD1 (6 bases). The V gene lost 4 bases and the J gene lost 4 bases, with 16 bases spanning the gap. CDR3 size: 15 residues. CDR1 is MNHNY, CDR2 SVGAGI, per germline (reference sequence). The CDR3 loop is CASSSPDRLTTEAFF. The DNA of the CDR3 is TGTGCCAGCAGTTCTCCCGACAGGTTGACCACTGAAGCTTTCTTT.

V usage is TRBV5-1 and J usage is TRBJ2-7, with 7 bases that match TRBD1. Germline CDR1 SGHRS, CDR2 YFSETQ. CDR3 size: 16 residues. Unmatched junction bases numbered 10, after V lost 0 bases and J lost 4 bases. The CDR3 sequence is CASSLAGQGVTYEQYF. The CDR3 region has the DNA TGCGCCAGCAGCTTGGCCGGGCAGGGGGTAACGTACGAGCAGTACTTC. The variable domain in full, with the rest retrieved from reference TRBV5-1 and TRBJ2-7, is KAGVTQTPRYLIKTRGQQVTLSCSPISGHRSVSWYQQTPGQGLQFLFEYFSETQRNKGNFPGRFSGRQFSNSRSEMNVSTLELGDSALYLCASSLAGQGVTYEQYFGPGTRLTVT.

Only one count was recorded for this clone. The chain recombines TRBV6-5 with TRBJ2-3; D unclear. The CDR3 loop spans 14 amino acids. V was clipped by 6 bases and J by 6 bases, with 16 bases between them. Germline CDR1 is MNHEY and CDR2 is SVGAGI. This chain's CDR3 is CASSTGSLEDTQYF. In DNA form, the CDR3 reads TGTGCCAGCAGCACCGGGTCGCTGGAGGATACGCAGTATTTT.

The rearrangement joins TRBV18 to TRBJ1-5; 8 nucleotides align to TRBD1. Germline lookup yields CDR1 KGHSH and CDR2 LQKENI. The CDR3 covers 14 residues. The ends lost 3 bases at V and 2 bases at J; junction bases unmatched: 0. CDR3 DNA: TGTGCCAGCTCACCGGACAGGGGCAATCAGCCCCAGCATTTT. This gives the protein CASSPDRGNQPQHF.

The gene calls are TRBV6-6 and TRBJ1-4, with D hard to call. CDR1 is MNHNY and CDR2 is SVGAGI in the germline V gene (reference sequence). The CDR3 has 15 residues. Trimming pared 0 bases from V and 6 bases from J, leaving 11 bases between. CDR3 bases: TGTGCCAGCAGTTACTCGAGAGGGAGGGATGAAAAACTGTTTTTT. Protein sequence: CASSYSRGRDEKLFF.

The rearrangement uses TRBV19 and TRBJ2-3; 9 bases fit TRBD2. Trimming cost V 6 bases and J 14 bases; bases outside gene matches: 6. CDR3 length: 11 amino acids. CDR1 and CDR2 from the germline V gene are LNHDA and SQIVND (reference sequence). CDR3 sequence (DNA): TGTGCCAGTAGCTTAGCGGGAGTGGTGTATTTT. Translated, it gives CASSLAGVVYF.

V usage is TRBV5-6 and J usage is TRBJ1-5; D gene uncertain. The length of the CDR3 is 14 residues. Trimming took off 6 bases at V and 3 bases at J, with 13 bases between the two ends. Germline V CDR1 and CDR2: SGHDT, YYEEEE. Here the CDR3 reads CASTSGINNQPQHF. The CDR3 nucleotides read TGTGCCAGCACTTCAGGCATAAACAATCAGCCCCAGCATTTT.

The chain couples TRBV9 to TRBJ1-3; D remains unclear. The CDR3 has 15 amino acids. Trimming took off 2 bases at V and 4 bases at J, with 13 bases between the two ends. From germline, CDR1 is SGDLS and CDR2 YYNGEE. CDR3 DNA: TGTGCCAGCAGCGTCGACTTTACGAGAGGAAACACCATATATTTT. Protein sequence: CASSVDFTRGNTIYF.

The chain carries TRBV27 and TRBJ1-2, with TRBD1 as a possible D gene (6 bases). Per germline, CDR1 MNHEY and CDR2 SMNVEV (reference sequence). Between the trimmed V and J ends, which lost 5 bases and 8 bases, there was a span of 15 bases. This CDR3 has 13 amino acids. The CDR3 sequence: CASSPQGRLGYTF. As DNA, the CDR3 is TGTGCCAGCAGTCCTCAGGGGCGTCTGGGCTACACCTTC.

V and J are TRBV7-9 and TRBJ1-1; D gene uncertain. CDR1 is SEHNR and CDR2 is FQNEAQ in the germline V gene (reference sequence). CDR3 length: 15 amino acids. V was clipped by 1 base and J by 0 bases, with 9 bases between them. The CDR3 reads CASSLGGVVNTEAFF. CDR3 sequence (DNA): TGTGCCAGCAGCTTAGGAGGTGTGGTGAACACTGAAGCTTTCTTT.

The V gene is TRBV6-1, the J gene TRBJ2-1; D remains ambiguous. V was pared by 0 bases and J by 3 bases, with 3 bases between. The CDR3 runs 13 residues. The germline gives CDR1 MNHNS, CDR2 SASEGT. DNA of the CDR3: TGTGCCAGCAGTGAAGCCGTCTACAATGAGCAGTTCTTC. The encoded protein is CASSEAVYNEQFF.

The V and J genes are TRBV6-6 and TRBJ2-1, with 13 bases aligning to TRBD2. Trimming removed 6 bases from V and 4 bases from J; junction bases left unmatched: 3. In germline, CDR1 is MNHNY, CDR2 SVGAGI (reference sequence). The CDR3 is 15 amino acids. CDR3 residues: CASRPGLAGYNEQFF. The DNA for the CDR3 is TGTGCCAGCAGACCGGGACTAGCGGGATACAATGAGCAGTTCTTC.

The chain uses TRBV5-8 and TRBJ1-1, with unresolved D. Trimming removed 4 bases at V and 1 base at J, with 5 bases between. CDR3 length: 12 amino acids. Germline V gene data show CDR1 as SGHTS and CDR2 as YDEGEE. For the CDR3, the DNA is TGTGCCAGCAGCCTCCCGAACACTGAAGCTTTCTTT. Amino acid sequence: CASSLPNTEAFF.

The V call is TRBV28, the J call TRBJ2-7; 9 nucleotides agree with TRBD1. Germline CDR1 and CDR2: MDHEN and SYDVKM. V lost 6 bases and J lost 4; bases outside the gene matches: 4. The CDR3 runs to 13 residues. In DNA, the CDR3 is TGTGCCAGCAGAATCGGGACAGGGTACGAGCAGTACTTC. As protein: CASRIGTGYEQYF.

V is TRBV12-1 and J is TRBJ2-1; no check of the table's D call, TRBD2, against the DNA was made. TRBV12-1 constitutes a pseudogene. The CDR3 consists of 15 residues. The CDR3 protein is CASSFAQREGHEQFF. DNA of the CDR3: TGTGCCAGCAGCTTTGCGCAGCGGGAGGGCCATGAGCAGTTCTTC.

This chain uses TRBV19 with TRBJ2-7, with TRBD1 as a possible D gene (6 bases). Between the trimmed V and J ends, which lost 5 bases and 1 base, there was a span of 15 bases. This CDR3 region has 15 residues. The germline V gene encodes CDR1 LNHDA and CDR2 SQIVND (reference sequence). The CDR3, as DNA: TGTGCCAGTAGTCTCGGCCAGGGGCGATCCTACGAGCAGTACTTC. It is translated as CASSLGQGRSYEQYF.

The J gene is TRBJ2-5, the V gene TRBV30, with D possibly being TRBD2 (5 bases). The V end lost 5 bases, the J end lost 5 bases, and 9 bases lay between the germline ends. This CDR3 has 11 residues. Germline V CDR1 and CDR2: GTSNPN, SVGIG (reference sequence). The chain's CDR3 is CAWARGETQYF. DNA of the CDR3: TGTGCCTGGGCCCGCGGGGAGACCCAGTACTTC. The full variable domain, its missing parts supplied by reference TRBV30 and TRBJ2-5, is SQTIHQWPATLVQPVGSPLSLECTVEGTSNPNLYWYRQAAGRGLQLLFYSVGIGQISSEVPQNLSASRPQDRQFILSSKKLLLSDSGFYLCAWARGETQYFGPGTRLLVL.